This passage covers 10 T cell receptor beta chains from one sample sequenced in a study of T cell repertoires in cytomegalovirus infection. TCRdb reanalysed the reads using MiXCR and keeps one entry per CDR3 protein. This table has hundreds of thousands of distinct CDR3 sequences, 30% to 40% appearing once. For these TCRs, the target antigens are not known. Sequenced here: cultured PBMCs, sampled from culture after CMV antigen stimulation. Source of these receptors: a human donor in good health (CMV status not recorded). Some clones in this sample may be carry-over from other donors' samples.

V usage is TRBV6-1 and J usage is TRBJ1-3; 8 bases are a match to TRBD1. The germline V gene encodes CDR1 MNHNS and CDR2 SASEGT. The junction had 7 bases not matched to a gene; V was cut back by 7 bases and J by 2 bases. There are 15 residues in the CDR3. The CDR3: CASISGQGTGNTIYF. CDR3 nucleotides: TGTGCCAGCATCTCAGGACAGGGAACTGGAAACACCATATATTTT.

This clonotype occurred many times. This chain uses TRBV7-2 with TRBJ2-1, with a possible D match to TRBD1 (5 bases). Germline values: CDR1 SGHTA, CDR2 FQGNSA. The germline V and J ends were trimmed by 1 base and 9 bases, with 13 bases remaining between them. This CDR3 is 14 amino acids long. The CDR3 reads CASSLVGRVGEQFF. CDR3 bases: TGTGCCAGCAGCTTAGTGGGCAGGGTGGGTGAGCAGTTCTTC.

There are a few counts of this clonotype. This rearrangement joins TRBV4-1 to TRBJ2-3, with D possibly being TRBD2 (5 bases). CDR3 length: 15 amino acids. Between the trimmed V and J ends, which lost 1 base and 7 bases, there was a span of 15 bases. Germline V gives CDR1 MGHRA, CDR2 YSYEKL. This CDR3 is CASSQVLEVRYTQYF. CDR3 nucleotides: TGCGCCAGCAGCCAAGTTTTGGAGGTCCGGTATACGCAGTATTTT.

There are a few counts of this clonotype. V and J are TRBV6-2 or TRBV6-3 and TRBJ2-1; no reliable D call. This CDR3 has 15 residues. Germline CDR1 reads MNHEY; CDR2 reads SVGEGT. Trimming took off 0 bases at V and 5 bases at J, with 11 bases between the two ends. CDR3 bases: TGTGCCAGCAGTTACTCGGCGACTGTTAACAATGAGCAGTTCTTC. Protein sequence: CASSYSATVNNEQFF.

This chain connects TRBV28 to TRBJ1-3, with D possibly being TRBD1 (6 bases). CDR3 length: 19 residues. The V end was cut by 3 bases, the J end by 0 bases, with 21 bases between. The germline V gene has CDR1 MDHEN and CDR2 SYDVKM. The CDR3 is CASSFSGALSLSSGNTIYF. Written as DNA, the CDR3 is TGTGCCAGCAGTTTTTCGGGGGCCCTGAGCCTCTCCTCTGGAAACACCATATATTTT.

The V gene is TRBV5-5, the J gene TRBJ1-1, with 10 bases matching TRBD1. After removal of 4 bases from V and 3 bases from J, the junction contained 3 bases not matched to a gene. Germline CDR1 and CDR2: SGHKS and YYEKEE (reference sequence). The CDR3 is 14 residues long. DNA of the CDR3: TGTGCCAGCAGCGTGACAGGGGGCCACACTGAAGCTTTCTTT. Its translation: CASSVTGGHTEAFF.

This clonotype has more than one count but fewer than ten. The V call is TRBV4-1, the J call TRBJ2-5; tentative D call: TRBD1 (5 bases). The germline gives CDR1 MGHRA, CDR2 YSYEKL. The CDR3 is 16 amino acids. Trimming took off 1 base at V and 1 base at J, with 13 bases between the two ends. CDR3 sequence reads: CASSQVGIGAQETQYF. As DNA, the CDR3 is TGCGCCAGCAGCCAAGTAGGGATTGGGGCCCAAGAGACCCAGTACTTC.

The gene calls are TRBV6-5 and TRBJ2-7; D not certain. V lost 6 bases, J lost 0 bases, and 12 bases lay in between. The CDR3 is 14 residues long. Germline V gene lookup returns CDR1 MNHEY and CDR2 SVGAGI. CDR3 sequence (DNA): TGTGCCAGCAGCCGGTCCTTGAGCTCCTACGAGCAGTACTTC. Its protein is CASSRSLSSYEQYF.

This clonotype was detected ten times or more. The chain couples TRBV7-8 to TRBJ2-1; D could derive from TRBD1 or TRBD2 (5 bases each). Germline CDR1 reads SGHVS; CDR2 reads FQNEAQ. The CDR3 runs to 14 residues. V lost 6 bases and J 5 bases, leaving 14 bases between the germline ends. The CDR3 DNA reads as TGTGCCAGCAGTCTATCCCGGGGCAACAATGAGCAGTTCTTC. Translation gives CASSLSRGNNEQFF.

CDR3 sequence: CASSQEYLRDEKLFF. Written as DNA, the CDR3 is TGCGCCAGCAGCCAAGAATACTTGCGAGATGAAAAACTGTTTTTT. The V and J genes are TRBV4-3 and TRBJ1-4; no definite D call. The germline V gene encodes CDR1 LGHNA and CDR2 YSLEER. Trimming cost V 0 bases and J 6 bases, with 11 bases left between them. The CDR3 is 15 amino acids.